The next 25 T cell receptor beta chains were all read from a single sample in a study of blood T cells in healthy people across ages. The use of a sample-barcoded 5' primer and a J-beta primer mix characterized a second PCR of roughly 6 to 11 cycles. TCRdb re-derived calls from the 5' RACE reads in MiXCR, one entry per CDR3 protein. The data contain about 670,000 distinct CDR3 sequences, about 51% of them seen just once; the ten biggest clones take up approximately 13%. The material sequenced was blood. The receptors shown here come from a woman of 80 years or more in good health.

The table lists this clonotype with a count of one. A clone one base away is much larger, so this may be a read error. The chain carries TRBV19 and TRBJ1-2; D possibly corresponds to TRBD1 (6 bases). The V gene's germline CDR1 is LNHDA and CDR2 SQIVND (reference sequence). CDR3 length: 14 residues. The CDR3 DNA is TGTGCCAGTAGTAGAGGACAGCCTTACTATGGCTGCACCTTC. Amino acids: CASSRGQPYYGCTF.

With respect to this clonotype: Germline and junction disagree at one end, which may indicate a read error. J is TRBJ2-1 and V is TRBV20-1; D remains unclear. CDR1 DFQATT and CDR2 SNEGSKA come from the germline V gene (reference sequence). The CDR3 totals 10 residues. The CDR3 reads CSALKYEQFF. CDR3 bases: TGCAGTGCTTTGAAATATGAACAGTTCTTC.

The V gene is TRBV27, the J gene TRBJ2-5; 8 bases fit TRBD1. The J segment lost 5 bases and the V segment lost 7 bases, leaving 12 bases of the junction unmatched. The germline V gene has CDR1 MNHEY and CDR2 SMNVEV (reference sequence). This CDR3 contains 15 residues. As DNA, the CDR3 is TGTGCCAGCAAACCCGGGACAGGCATTACGGAGACCCAGTACTTC. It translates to CASKPGTGITETQYF.

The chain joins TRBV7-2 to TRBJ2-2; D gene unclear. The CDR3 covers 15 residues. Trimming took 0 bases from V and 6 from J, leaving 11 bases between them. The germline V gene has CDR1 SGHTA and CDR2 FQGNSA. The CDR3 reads CASSLAPDGAGELFF. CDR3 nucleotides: TGTGCCAGCAGCTTAGCCCCCGACGGAGCCGGGGAGCTGTTTTTT.

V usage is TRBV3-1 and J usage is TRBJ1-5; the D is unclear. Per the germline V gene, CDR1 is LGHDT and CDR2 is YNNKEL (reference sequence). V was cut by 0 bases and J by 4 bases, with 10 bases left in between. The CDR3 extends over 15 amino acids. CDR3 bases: TGTGCCAGCAGCCAAGACACCGGGCGGAATCAGCCCCAGCATTTT. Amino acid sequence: CASSQDTGRNQPQHF.

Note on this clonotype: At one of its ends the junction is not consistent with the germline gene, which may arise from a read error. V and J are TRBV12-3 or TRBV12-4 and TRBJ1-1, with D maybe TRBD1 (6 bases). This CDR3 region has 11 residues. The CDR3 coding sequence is TGTGCCGGCAGTCGACAGGCCGAAGCTTTCTTT. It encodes CAGSRQAEAFF.

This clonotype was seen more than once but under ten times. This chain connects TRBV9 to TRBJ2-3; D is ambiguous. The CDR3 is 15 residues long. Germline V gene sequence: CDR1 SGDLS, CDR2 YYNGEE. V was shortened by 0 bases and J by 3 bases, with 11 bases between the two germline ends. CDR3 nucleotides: TGTGCCAGCAGCGTAGGTGAGGTAGGGACAGATACGCAGTATTTT. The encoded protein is CASSVGEVGTDTQYF.

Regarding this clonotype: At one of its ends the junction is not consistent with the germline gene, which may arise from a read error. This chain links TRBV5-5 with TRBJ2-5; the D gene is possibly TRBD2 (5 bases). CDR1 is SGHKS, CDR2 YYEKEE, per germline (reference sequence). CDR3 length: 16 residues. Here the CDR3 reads CVSSLVPGLIQETQYF. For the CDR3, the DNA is TGTGTCAGCAGCTTGGTCCCAGGACTGATCCAAGAGACCCAGTACTTC. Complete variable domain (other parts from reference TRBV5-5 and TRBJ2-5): DAGVTQSPTHLIKTRGQQVTLRCSPISGHKSVSWYQQVLGQGPQFIFQYYEKEERGRGNFPDRFSARQFPNYSSELNVNALLLGDSALYLCVSSLVPGLIQETQYFGPGTRLLVL.

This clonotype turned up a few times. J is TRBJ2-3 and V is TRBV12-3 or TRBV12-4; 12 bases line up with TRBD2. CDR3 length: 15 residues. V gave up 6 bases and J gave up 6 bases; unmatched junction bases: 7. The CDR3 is CASSLTSGRHDTQYF. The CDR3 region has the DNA TGTGCCAGCAGCCTGACTAGCGGGAGACATGATACGCAGTATTTT.

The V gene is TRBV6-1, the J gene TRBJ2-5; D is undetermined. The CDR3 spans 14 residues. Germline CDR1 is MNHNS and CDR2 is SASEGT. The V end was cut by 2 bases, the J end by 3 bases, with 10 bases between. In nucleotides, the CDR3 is TGTGCCAGCAGTGAATTTGAGGCCAAAGAGACCCAGTACTTC. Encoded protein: CASSEFEAKETQYF.

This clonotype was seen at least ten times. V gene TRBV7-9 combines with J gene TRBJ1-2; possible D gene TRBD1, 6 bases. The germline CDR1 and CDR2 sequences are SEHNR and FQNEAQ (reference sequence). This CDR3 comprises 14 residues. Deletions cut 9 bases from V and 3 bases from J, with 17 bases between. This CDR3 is CASTLGGEDYGYTF. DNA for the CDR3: TGTGCCAGTACTCTAGGGGGGGAAGACTATGGCTACACCTTC.

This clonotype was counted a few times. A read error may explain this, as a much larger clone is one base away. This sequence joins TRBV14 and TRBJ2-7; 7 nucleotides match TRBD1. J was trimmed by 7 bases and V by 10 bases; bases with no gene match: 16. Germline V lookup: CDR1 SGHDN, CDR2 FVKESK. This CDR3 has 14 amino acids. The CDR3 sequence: CAIRGGGDSGEQYF. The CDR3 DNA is TGTGCCATCAGAGGGGGCGGAGACAGTGGTGAGCAGTACTTC.

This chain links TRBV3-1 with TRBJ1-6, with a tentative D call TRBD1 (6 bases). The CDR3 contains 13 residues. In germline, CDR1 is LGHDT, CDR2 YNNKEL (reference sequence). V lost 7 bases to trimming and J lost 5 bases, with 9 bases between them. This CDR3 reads CASTHRDNSPLHF. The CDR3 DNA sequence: TGTGCCAGCACTCACAGGGATAATTCACCCCTCCACTTT.

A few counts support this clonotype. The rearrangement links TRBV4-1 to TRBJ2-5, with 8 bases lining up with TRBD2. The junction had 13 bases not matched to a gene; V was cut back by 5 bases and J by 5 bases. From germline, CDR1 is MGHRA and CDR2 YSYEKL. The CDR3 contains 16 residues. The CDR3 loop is CASSSSGGPVRETQYF. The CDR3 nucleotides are TGCGCCAGCAGCTCTTCGGGAGGGCCCGTCCGGGAGACCCAGTACTTC.

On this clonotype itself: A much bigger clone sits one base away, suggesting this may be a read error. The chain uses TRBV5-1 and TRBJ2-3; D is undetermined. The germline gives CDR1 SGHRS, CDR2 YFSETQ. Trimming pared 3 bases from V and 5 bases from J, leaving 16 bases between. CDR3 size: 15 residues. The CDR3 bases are TGCGCCAGCAGCTGGAGTCTGGGGTTAAAAGATACGCAGTATTTT. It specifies CASSWSLGLKDTQYF. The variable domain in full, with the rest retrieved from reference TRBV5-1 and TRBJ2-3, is KAGVTQTPRYLIKTRGQQVTLSCSPISGHRSVSWYQQTPGQGLQFLFEYFSETQRNKGNFPGRFSGRQFSNSRSEMNVSTLELGDSALYLCASSWSLGLKDTQYFGPGTRLTVL.

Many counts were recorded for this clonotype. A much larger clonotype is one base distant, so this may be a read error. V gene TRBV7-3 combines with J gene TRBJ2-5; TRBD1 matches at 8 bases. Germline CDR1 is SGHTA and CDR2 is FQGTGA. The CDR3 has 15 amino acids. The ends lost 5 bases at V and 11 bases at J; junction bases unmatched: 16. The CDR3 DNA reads TGTGCCAGCAGCGAGGGGACAGGCAGGAGCAATGAGCAGTACTTC. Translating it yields CASSEGTGRSNEQYF. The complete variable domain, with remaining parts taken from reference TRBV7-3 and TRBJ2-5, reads GAGVSQTPSNKVTEKGKYVELRCDPISGHTALYWYRQSLGQGPEFLIYFQGTGAADDSGLPNDRFFAVRPEGSVSTLKIQRTERGDSAVYLCASSEGTGRSNEQYFGPGTRLLVL.

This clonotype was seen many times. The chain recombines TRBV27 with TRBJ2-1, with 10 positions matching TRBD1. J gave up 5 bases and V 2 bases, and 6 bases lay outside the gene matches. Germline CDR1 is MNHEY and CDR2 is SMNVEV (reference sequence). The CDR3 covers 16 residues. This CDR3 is CASSLLMTGGNNEQFF. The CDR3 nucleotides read TGTGCCAGCAGTTTACTCATGACAGGGGGCAACAATGAGCAGTTCTTC.

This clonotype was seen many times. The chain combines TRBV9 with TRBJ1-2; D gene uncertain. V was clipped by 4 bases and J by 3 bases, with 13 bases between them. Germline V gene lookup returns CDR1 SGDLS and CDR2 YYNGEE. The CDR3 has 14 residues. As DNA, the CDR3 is TGTGCCAGCAGCCCACCTGGACGGTACTATGGCTACACCTTC. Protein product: CASSPPGRYYGYTF.

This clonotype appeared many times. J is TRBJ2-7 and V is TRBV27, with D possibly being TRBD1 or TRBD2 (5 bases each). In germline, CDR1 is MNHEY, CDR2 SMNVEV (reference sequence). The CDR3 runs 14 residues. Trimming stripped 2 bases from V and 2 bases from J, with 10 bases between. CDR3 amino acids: CASSLIQGPYEQYF. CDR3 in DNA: TGTGCCAGCAGTTTAATCCAGGGACCCTACGAGCAGTACTTC.

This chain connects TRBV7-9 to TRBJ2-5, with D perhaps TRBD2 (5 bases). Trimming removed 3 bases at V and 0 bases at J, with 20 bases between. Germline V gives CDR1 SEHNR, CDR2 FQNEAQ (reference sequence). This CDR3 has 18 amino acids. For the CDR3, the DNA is TGTGCCAGCAGCTTCGACCCCCGCAAAGCGGAGTACCAAGAGACCCAGTACTTC. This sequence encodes CASSFDPRKAEYQETQYF. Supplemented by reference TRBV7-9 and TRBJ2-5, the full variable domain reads DTGVSQNPRHKITKRGQNVTFRCDPISEHNRLYWYRQTLGQGPEFLTYFQNEAQLEKSRLLSDRFSAERPKGSFSTLEIQRTEQGDSAMYLCASSFDPRKAEYQETQYFGPGTRLLVL.

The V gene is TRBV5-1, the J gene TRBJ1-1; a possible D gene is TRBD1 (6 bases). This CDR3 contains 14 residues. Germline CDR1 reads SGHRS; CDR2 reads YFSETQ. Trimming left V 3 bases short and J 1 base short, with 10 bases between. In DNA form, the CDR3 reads TGCGCCAGCAGCTCGATGGGACAGAACACTGAAGCTTTCTTT. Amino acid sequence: CASSSMGQNTEAFF.

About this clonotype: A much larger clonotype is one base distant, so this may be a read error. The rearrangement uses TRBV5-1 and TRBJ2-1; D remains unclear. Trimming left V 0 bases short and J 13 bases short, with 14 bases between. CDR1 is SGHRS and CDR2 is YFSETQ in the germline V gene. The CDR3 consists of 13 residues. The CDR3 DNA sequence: TGCGCCAGCAGCTTGGGGGGATCCGAGACCCAGTTCTTC. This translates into CASSLGGSETQFF.

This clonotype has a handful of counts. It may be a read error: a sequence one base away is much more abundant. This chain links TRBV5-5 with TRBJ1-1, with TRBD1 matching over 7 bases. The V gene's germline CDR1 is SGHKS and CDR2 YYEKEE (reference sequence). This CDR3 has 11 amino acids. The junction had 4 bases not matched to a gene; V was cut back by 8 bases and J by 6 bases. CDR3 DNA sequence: TGTGCCAGGACTCAGGGGGCTGAAGCTTTCTTT. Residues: CARTQGAEAFF.

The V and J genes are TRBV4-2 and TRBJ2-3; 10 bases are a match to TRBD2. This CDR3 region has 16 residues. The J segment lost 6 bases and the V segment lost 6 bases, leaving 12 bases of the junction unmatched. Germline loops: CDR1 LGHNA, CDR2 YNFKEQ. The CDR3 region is CASSPIAGGLSDTQYF. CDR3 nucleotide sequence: TGTGCCAGCAGTCCAATAGCGGGGGGACTGTCGGATACGCAGTATTTT.

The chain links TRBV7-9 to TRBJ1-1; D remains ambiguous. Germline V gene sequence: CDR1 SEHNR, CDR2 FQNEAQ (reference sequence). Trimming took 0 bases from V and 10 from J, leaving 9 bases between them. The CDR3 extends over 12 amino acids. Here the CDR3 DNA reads TGTGCCAGCAGCTTAGCCCTAGTTCGAGCTTTCTTT. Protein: CASSLALVRAFF.